This TCR beta chain was recorded in a study of T cell clonality in common variable immunodeficiency (dated by TCRdb to 2015 to 2017). What the work shows at the level of the full study, not this receptor alone: According to the authors, finding the cause of the higher clonality in CVID would require sequencing the repertoires of T cell subpopulations. Even though DNA input was equal, the average per sample came to about 81,820 unique sequences for controls compared with roughly 30,000 for CVID samples. Compared with healthy controls, CVID subjects showed increased TCRbeta clonality (t-test p = 0.018), a feature most characteristic of about a third of subjects. Differences among patients in the CVID cohort limited the correlations between repertoire features and clinical complications. CVID TCRbeta sequences reportedly showed fewer deletions and N-nucleotide insertions and lacked highly modified clones with 13 or more V deletions. CVID subjects shared fewer TCRbeta clones with each other than healthy controls did (p < 0.0001).

Via the germline V gene, CDR1 is SGHTA and CDR2 FQGNSA. V lost 5 bases and J lost 5 bases, and the count of bases not matched to a germline gene is 10. The CDR3, cysteine through phenylalanine, is 15 amino acids long. Part of the CDR3 DNA is given, 36 bases translated from base 1. For sequencing input, CVID and control samples contributed equivalent amounts of genomic DNA. For every sample, a 60 bp segment covering the rearranged TCRbeta CDR3 region was amplified and then sequenced. The immunoSEQ assay, a bias-corrected multiplex PCR with high-throughput sequencing, was employed for TCRbeta amplification. The authors processed their data as follows. Every unique nucleotide sequence counted as a clone and was annotated with V, D and J genes, copy number and frequency. Sequences were labeled productive if in frame, and non-productive if out of frame or containing stop codons. As previously described, clonality was calculated on the basis of Shannon's entropy. The predicted amino acid sequences of productive clones were used to derive mean CDR3 Kyte-Doolittle hydropathy. Scaled V gene usage was hierarchically clustered using Manhattan distance and complete linkage with the R hclust function. Clone sharing by CDR3 amino acid sequence was assessed by resampling 12 repertoires per group over 100 rounds. The repertoires were searched for 55 to 75 published EBV-specific and fewer than 250 published CMV-specific TCRbeta sequences. Analysis left out a couple of CVID samples that produced under 10,000 sequences, so 45 or so CVID repertoires remained. Drawn from immuneACCESS, this table holds only the in-frame rearrangements with V and J called that TCRdb kept. Clones are partly lost; checked studies trace under half to an unresolved V gene and leave the rest unexplained. Clone size and the V and J calls come from that table; the DNA yielded D and trimming. This sample is represented by more than 30,000 clones, with no singletons among them. The ten most abundant clones make up 6.5% to 8% of the sample.

Standard criteria were used to diagnose CVID, namely serum IgG, IgA and/or IgM reduced below the normal range together with specific antibody deficiency. There were some 45 subjects in the CVID group (roughly 15 female and roughly 29 male), ranging in age from about 8 to 65 years, with a mean age of 40. Most CVID patients and most healthy controls were of Caucasian heritage. At the time of study participation, every CVID subject had been on replacement immunoglobulin therapy for at least one year. At blood collection, none of the CVID subjects was ill or on immunomodulatory or immunosuppressive medication. Heparinized peripheral whole blood samples of 5 to 8 ml were collected from each donor. Genomic DNA from adults with common variable immune deficiency (CVID) and from healthy adult controls was used to sequence TCRbeta CDR3 repertoires. Diluted blood was density-centrifuged over Hypaque 1077 or Ficoll-Paque to isolate peripheral blood mononuclear cells. Genomic DNA was obtained from unsorted mononuclear cells using either Qiagen column purification or a centrifugation-based method.

This clone occurred many times. Its antigen target is currently unknown. The sequence runs out 3 residues before the end of the CDR3; the remainder is reconstructed from the germline J gene. The sample consisted of peripheral blood mononuclear cells. This receptor was obtained from a human donor with common variable immunodeficiency. Recombination linked TRBV7-2 to TRBJ2-7; TRBD1 agrees with 9 junctional bases. The covered CDR3 bases are TGTGCCAGCAGCAAGAGGGTACAGGGGGCCCACGAG. Translated, this gives CASSKRVQGAHE. In full, the CDR3 is CASSKRVQGAHEQYF.